These 30 T cell receptor beta chains came from one sample sequenced in a study of T cell repertoires in cytomegalovirus infection (dated by TCRdb to the late 2010s). Sequencing used an Illumina HiSeq 1500. The public reads were reanalyzed by TCRdb: fastp trimming at Q25, MiXCR alignment, in-frame beta chains only. Entries are consolidated by CDR3 protein sequence, retaining the most common genes and DNA. The sample table lists about 300,000 distinct CDR3 sequences, more than 20% of them with a count of one. Clones ranked in the top ten supply about 14% of the sample. Sequencing was performed on PBMCs. All receptors derive from a human donor in good health (CMV status not recorded). Some clones in this sample may be carry-over from other donors' samples.

In its sample, this clonotype was seen a few times. In DNA form, the CDR3 reads TGTGCCAGCAGCTTAGAGGGCAAAAGCACAGATACGCAGTATTTT. The encoded protein is CASSLEGKSTDTQYF. This chain links TRBV7-6 with TRBJ2-3, with no clear D. CDR3 length equals 15 residues. Germline V CDR1 and CDR2: SGHVS, FNYEAQ. V was shortened by 1 base and J by 0 bases, with 8 bases between the two germline ends.

V usage is TRBV7-9 and J usage is TRBJ2-1, with unresolved D. Trimming stripped 5 bases from V and 9 bases from J, with 17 bases between. The CDR3 covers 14 residues. CDR1 is SEHNR and CDR2 is FQNEAQ in the germline V gene (reference sequence). The CDR3 DNA follows: TGTGCCAGCAGCGTCTCCTTGGGGAAGGGTGAGCAGTTCTTC. Its translation: CASSVSLGKGEQFF.

This clonotype was picked up many times. This chain uses TRBV10-3 with TRBJ2-3, with 10 bases fitting TRBD2. V lost 3 bases to trimming and J lost 7 bases; unmatched junction nucleotides: 7. Germline CDR1 reads ENHRY; CDR2 reads SYGVKD. The CDR3 loop spans 15 amino acids. The CDR3 spells CAISDLRTSGNTQYF. The CDR3 DNA follows: TGTGCCATCAGTGACCTCCGGACTAGCGGCAATACGCAGTATTTT.

The genes are TRBV2 and TRBJ2-7; D is unresolved. Germline-derived CDR1 and CDR2 are SNHLY and FYNNEI. CDR3 length: 11 amino acids. Trimming removed 1 base at V and 5 bases at J, with 3 bases between. CDR3 residues: CASSEVNEQYF. DNA of the CDR3: TGTGCCAGCAGTGAAGTCAACGAGCAGTACTTC.

Only a few counts were recorded for this clonotype. J is TRBJ2-1 and V is TRBV20-1; D is possibly TRBD2 (5 bases). CDR3 length: 14 residues. The ends were cut back, 0 bases at V and 5 bases at J, with 11 bases in the middle. Germline loops: CDR1 DFQATT, CDR2 SNEGSKA (reference sequence). The CDR3, as DNA: TGCAGTGCTAGAGAGAGGGCTAGTCACAATGAGCAGTTCTTC. It specifies CSARERASHNEQFF.

This clonotype was detected a few times. The chain is built from TRBV2 and TRBJ2-3; perhaps D is TRBD1 or TRBD2 (6 bases each). From germline, CDR1 is SNHLY and CDR2 FYNNEI. V was shortened by 5 bases and J by 7 bases, with 16 bases between the two germline ends. This CDR3 region has 14 residues. This CDR3 is CASSPRAGQYTQYF. The CDR3, as DNA: TGTGCCAGCAGTCCCCGGGCGGGACAATATACGCAGTATTTT.

This sequence joins TRBV2 and TRBJ2-5, with D possibly being TRBD1 (5 bases). CDR1 and CDR2 from the germline V gene are SNHLY and FYNNEI. With 10 bases removed from V and 0 bases from J, the gap between germline ends came to 9 bases. CDR3 size: 12 residues. CDR3 sequence reads: CATDRNQETQYF. In DNA form, the CDR3 reads TGTGCCACCGACAGAAACCAAGAGACCCAGTACTTC.

This clonotype was seen only a few times. The chain carries TRBV7-3 and TRBJ2-2; weak D call: TRBD1 (5 bases). V lost 5 bases, J lost 0 bases, and 10 bases lay in between. CDR1 and CDR2 from the germline V gene are SGHTA and FQGTGA. The CDR3 sequence is 15 residues long. CDR3 in amino acids: CASSPDNANTGELFF. Written as DNA, the CDR3 is TGTGCCAGCAGCCCGGACAACGCGAACACCGGGGAGCTGTTTTTT.

Of note for this clonotype: The junction departs from the called germline gene at one end, perhaps through a read error. The chain uses TRBV30 and TRBJ2-7; the match to TRBD2 covers 7 bases. The germline CDR1 and CDR2 sequences are GTSNPN and SVGIG (reference sequence). The length of the CDR3 is 13 residues. The CDR3 DNA reads as TGTACCTGGAGCAAGCGGGGCTCCTACGAGCAGTACTTC. Translating it yields CTWSKRGSYEQYF.

This chain joins TRBV28 and TRBJ2-3; D might be TRBD1 or TRBD2, each matching 5 bases. This CDR3 contains 12 residues. V lost 6 bases, J lost 13 bases, and 17 bases lay in between. CDR1 and CDR2 (germline): MDHEN, SYDVKM. CDR3 residues: CASRETGTPKYF. The DNA of the CDR3 is TGTGCCAGCAGAGAGACCGGGACCCCAAAGTATTTT.

The V call is TRBV4-3, the J call TRBJ2-7, with TRBD2 matching 10 bases. The ends lost 0 bases at V and 4 bases at J; junction bases unmatched: 6. The germline CDR1 and CDR2 sequences are LGHNA and YSLEER. This CDR3 has 16 residues. This CDR3 reads CASSQDSASGSYEQYF. CDR3 in DNA: TGCGCCAGCAGCCAAGATTCCGCTAGCGGGAGTTACGAGCAGTACTTC.

This clonotype occurred a few times. The V gene is TRBV29-1, the J gene TRBJ2-7, with D uncertain. CDR1 SQVTM and CDR2 ANQGSEA come from the germline V gene. Trimming removed 4 bases from V and 0 bases from J, with 13 bases in between. The CDR3 spans 14 residues. CDR3 region: CSVVTGRVSYEQYF. CDR3 DNA sequence: TGCAGCGTTGTCACCGGCCGTGTCTCCTACGAGCAGTACTTC.

This clonotype was counted at least ten times. The rearrangement uses TRBV7-2 and TRBJ2-1; TRBD2 aligns across 9 bases. Germline V CDR1 and CDR2: SGHTA, FQGNSA. The CDR3 runs to 12 residues. Unmatched junction bases numbered 10, after V lost 6 bases and J lost 16 bases. DNA of the CDR3: TGTGCCAGCAGGCCAGCGGGGGGTGATAACTTCTTC. Protein sequence: CASRPAGGDNFF.

This clonotype has a count of ten or more. The rearrangement joins TRBV7-8 to TRBJ2-6, with TRBD1 identical over 8 bases. Germline trimming cut 5 bases from V and 0 bases from J; bases unmatched to any gene: 3. Germline values: CDR1 SGHVS, CDR2 FQNEAQ. The CDR3 spans 16 residues. CDR3 protein: CASSTDRASGANVLTF. CDR3 nucleotides: TGTGCCAGCAGCACGGACAGGGCCTCTGGGGCCAACGTCCTGACTTTC.

The chain couples TRBV11-2 to TRBJ2-1, with TRBD2 matching over 8 bases. CDR3 length: 16 amino acids. V trimming: 4 bases; J trimming: 5 bases; junction bases outside the gene matches: 10. CDR1 and CDR2 (germline): SGHAT, FQNNGV. The CDR3 region has the DNA TGTGCCAGCAGCTCCGCTGAAAGCGGGGGAAACAATGAGCAGTTCTTC. Its protein is CASSSAESGGNNEQFF. Based on the CDR3 plus reference TRBV11-2 and TRBJ2-1, the full variable domain is EAGVAQSPRYKIIEKRQSVAFWCNPISGHATLYWYQQILGQGPKLLIQFQNNGVVDDSQLPKDRFSAERLKGVDSTLKIQPAKLEDSAVYLCASSSAESGGNNEQFFGPGTRLTVL.

This clonotype has a count of ten or more. The J gene is TRBJ1-6, the V gene TRBV7-2; D call uncertain. This CDR3 is built from 14 residues. In germline, CDR1 is SGHTA, CDR2 FQGNSA. Trimming stripped 6 bases from V and 7 bases from J, with 13 bases between. The CDR3 region has the DNA TGTGCCAGCAGGCCCGGACGGGAGAATTCACCCCTCCACTTT. Its translation is CASRPGRENSPLHF.

The genes are TRBV15 and TRBJ1-2; perhaps TRBD1 as D (5 bases). CDR1 and CDR2 (germline): LNHNV, YYDKDF (reference sequence). CDR3 length: 14 amino acids. Trimming cost V 4 bases and J 3 bases, with 12 bases left between them. The CDR3 nucleotides read TGTGCCACCAGCAATGGCCGGGACGACTATGGCTACACCTTC. Amino acids: CATSNGRDDYGYTF.

The chain combines TRBV7-2 with TRBJ2-3, with a tentative D call TRBD2 (6 bases). CDR1 SGHTA and CDR2 FQGNSA come from the germline V gene. The CDR3 runs to 16 residues. Trimming left V 5 bases short and J 0 bases short, with 15 bases between. The CDR3, as DNA: TGTGCCAGCAGCCCTATCTCTAGCGCTAGCACAGATACGCAGTATTTT. The encoded protein is CASSPISSASTDTQYF.

The chain has TRBV28 and TRBJ1-2; D may be TRBD1 (5 bases). Per the germline V gene, CDR1 is MDHEN and CDR2 is SYDVKM. Trimming removed 5 bases from V and 0 bases from J, with 13 bases in between. The CDR3 extends over 15 amino acids. The CDR3 here is CASSLPRDANYGYTF. The CDR3 DNA is TGTGCCAGCAGTCTTCCCAGGGACGCTAACTATGGCTACACCTTC.

A remark on this clonotype: The junction differs from germline at one of its ends, possibly a read error. V is TRBV2 and J is TRBJ2-7; D may be TRBD2 (6 bases). Germline loops: CDR1 SNHLY, CDR2 FYNNEI. CDR3 length: 11 residues. The CDR3 spells CASMAPGTPLF. The DNA for the CDR3 is TGTGCCAGCATGGCCCCCGGGACTCCGCTCTTC.

This clonotype was observed at least ten times. This chain connects TRBV7-2 to TRBJ1-5, with TRBD1 as a possible D gene (5 bases). This CDR3 is built from 15 residues. V was shortened by 5 bases and J by 3 bases, with 14 bases between the two germline ends. CDR1 SGHTA and CDR2 FQGNSA come from the germline V gene. CDR3 residues: CASSRPGGNNQPQHF. The CDR3 coding sequence is TGTGCCAGCAGCCGCCCCGGGGGGAACAATCAGCCCCAGCATTTT.

The table lists this clonotype with a few counts. The rearrangement joins TRBV29-1 to TRBJ2-7; unclear D gene. CDR1 SQVTM and CDR2 ANQGSEA come from the germline V gene. The CDR3 is made up of 15 amino acids. V lost 3 bases, J lost 6 bases, and 21 bases lay in between. CDR3 residues: CSVESLNRAGREQYF. CDR3 DNA: TGCAGCGTTGAGTCATTGAACCGCGCCGGACGCGAGCAGTACTTC.

This chain uses TRBV20-1 with TRBJ2-1; 8 positions match TRBD2. Trimming cost V 3 bases and J 2 bases; bases outside gene matches: 9. The CDR3 is 16 amino acids. Germline V lookup: CDR1 DFQATT, CDR2 SNEGSKA (reference sequence). The CDR3 nucleotides read TGCAGTGCTAGTGGGATAGCGGGAAGACCCTACAATGAGCAGTTCTTC. Translated: CSASGIAGRPYNEQFF.

The chain combines TRBV5-1 with TRBJ2-2; D call uncertain. Trimming removed 4 bases from V and 1 base from J, with 14 bases in between. This CDR3 has 16 amino acids. Per the germline V gene, CDR1 is SGHRS and CDR2 is YFSETQ. The CDR3: CASSNHPPQNTGELFF. CDR3 sequence (DNA): TGCGCCAGCAGCAACCACCCCCCCCAGAACACCGGGGAGCTGTTTTTT.

The rearrangement joins TRBV28 to TRBJ1-5; 9 positions match TRBD1. The V segment lost 4 bases and the J segment 3 bases; nucleotides outside the gene matches: 7. The CDR3 contains 16 residues. Germline-derived CDR1 and CDR2 are MDHEN and SYDVKM. DNA for the CDR3: TGTGCCAGCAGTTCGATACAGGGGGCGGACAATCAGCCCCAGCATTTT. The encoded protein is CASSSIQGADNQPQHF.

The rearrangement uses TRBV7-6 and TRBJ1-2; D is perhaps TRBD1 (5 bases). V lost 8 bases, J lost 2 bases, and 9 bases lay in between. CDR1 and CDR2 (germline): SGHVS, FNYEAQ. This CDR3 contains 12 residues. CDR3 residues: CASAQVNYGYTF. CDR3 in DNA: TGTGCCAGCGCACAGGTGAACTATGGCTACACCTTC.

There are a few counts of this clonotype. CDR3 residues: CSANSRPGGPQHF. The CDR3 nucleotides are TGCAGTGCTAACTCAAGGCCTGGGGGGCCCCAGCATTTT. V is TRBV20-1 and J is TRBJ1-5; a weak D match, TRBD1 (5 bases). The germline V gene has CDR1 DFQATT and CDR2 SNEGSKA (reference sequence). The ends were cut back, 4 bases at V and 9 bases at J, with 16 bases in the middle. CDR3 size: 13 residues.

This clonotype has at least ten counts. The gene calls are TRBV28 and TRBJ1-5; a weak D match, TRBD1 (6 bases). This CDR3 has 15 amino acids. In germline, CDR1 is MDHEN, CDR2 SYDVKM. Trimming took 5 bases from V and 2 from J, leaving 13 bases between them. CDR3 region: CASSPRDKGNQPQHF. CDR3 bases: TGTGCCAGCAGTCCCCGGGACAAGGGCAATCAGCCCCAGCATTTT. The whole variable domain, filled in from reference TRBV28 and TRBJ1-5, reads DVKVTQSSRYLVKRTGEKVFLECVQDMDHENMFWYRQDPGLGLRLIYFSYDVKMKEKGDIPEGYSVSREKKERFSLILESASTNQTSMYLCASSPRDKGNQPQHFGDGTRLSIL.

This clonotype has only a few counts. The chain links TRBV28 to TRBJ1-1; possible D gene TRBD1, 6 bases. V was cut by 5 bases and J by 6 bases, with 16 bases left in between. The CDR3 consists of 14 residues. Per the germline V gene, CDR1 is MDHEN and CDR2 is SYDVKM. CDR3 sequence (DNA): TGTGCCAGCAGTACACAGGGATATAGGTCTGAAGCTTTCTTT. Its protein is CASSTQGYRSEAFF. Variable domain in full (rest from reference TRBV28 and TRBJ1-1): DVKVTQSSRYLVKRTGEKVFLECVQDMDHENMFWYRQDPGLGLRLIYFSYDVKMKEKGDIPEGYSVSREKKERFSLILESASTNQTSMYLCASSTQGYRSEAFFGQGTRLTVV.

For the CDR3, the DNA is TGTGCCAGCAGCTCTAGCATCCACAATGAGCAGTTCTTC. It translates to CASSSSIHNEQFF. The rearrangement joins TRBV7-2 to TRBJ2-1; weak D call: TRBD2 (5 bases). Looked up from germline, CDR1 is SGHTA and CDR2 is FQGNSA. CDR3 size: 13 residues. Trimming removed 4 bases from V and 5 bases from J, with 9 bases in between.